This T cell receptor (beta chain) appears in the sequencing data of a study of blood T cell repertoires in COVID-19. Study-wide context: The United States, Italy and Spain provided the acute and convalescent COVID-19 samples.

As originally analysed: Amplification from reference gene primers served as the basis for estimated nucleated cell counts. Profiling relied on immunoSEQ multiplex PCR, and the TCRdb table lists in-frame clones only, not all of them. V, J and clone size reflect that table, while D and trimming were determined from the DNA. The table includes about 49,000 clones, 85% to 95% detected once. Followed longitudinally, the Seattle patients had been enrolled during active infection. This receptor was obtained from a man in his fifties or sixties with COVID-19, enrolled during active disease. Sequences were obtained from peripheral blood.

The CDR3 nucleotides are TGCGCCAGCAGCTTATCCGGGACTAGCGGGATTGAGCAGTTCTTC. Translating it yields CASSLSGTSGIEQFF. This rearrangement joins TRBV5-1 to TRBJ2-1, with 13 bases matching TRBD2. The CDR3 runs 15 residues. Trimming removed 2 bases from V and 9 bases from J; junction bases left unmatched: 5. The germline gives CDR1 SGHRS, CDR2 YFSETQ.